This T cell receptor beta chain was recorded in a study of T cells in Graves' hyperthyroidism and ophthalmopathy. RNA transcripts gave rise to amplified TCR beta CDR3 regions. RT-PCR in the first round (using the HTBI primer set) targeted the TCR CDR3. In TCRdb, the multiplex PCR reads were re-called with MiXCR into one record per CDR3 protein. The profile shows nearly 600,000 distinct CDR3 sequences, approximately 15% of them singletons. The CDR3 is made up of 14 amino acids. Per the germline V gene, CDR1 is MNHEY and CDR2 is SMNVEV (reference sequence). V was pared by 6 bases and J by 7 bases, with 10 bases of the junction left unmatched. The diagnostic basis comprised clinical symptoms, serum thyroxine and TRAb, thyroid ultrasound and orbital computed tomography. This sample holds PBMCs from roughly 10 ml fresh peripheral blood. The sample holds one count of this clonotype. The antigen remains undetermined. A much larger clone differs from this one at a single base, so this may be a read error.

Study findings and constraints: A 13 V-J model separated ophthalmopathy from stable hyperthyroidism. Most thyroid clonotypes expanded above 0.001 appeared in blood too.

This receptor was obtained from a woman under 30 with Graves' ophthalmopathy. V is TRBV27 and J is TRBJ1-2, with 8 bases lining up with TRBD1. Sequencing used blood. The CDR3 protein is CASRFRTGTCGYTF. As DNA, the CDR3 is TGTGCCAGCAGATTTAGGACAGGGACATGTGGCTACACCTTC.